This TCR beta chain was recorded in a study of identical twins. Overall study findings and caveats: Cord blood's abundant beta clonotypes had fewer insertions, unlike memory repertoires.

V lost 2 bases and J lost 9, with 8 bases in between. The CDR3 is 12 amino acids. CDR1 SGHVS and CDR2 FQNEAQ come from the germline V gene. A single record per CDR3 protein comes from TCRdb applying MiXCR to the 5' RACE reads. The table shows about 530,000 distinct CDR3 sequences, with 20% to 25% occurring only once. There are many counts of this clonotype. The antigen remains undetermined. The same specimen was also included in a second study, on yellow fever vaccine responses in identical twins.

The clonotype was recovered from a woman aged 18-29 years in good health. The source material was CD4+ T cells sorted from blood. The chain joins TRBV7-8 to TRBJ2-1, with no clear D. CDR3 region: CASSLRRTEQFF. The CDR3, as DNA: TGTGCCAGCAGCTTAAGACGGACTGAGCAGTTCTTC. The variable domain in full, with the rest retrieved from reference TRBV7-8 and TRBJ2-1, is GAGVSQSPRYKVAKRGQDVALRCDPISGHVSLFWYQQALGQGPEFLTYFQNEAQLDKSGLPSDRFFAERPEGSVSTLKIQRTQQEDSAVYLCASSLRRTEQFFGPGTRLTVL.